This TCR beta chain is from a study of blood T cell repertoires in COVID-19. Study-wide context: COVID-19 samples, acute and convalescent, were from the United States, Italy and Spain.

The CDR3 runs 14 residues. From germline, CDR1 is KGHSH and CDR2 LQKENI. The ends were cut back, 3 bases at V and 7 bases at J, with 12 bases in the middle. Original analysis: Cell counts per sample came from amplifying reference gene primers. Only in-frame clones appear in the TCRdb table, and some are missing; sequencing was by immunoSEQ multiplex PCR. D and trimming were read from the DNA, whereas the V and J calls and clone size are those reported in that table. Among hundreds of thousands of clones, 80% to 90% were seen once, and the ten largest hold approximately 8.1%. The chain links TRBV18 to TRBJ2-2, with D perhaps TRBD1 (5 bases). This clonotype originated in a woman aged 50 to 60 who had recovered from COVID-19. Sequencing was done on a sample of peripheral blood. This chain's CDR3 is CASSPQKTVGELFF. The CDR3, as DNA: TGTGCCAGCTCACCGCAAAAGACAGTCGGGGAGCTGTTTTTT.